This is a list of T cell receptor beta chains from one sample in a study of vaccination and CD4 T cells after COVID-19. Antigens for these TCRs are unknown. TCRdb analysed the PCR reads with MiXCR anew, one entry per CDR3 protein. Here the sample spans 6,200 or so distinct CDR3 sequences, approximately 71% being singletons. The specimen sequenced was CD4+ T cells from blood, cultured in vitro. Receptors originate from a human donor who had recovered from COVID-19. The CDR3 runs from the conserved cysteine through the conserved F or W. The order of the fields is V gene, clone size, D gene, J gene, CDR3 DNA, CDR3 protein. A D gene is named only where the DNA matches it firmly. For some rows the clone size is stated as once, few or many, or as a class when expanded; others skip it.

V gene: TRBV20-1; clone size: NA; D gene: TRBD1; J gene: TRBJ1-1; CDR3 DNA: TGCAGTGCTAGAGAAGGGGGCAGGGGACCTTTT; CDR3 protein: CSAREGGRGPF
V gene: TRBV20-1; clone size: NA; D gene: TRBD2; J gene: TRBJ2-3; CDR3 DNA: TGCAGTGCTATTACTAGCGGGGGGGCTGGAGGCACAGATACGCAGTATTTT; CDR3 protein: CSAITSGGAGGTDTQYF
V gene: TRBV20-1; clone size: NA; D gene: NA; J gene: TRBJ1-4; CDR3 DNA: TGCAGTGCTAGAGATCGTAAGGGATTGGAAAAACTGTTTTTT; CDR3 protein: CSARDRKGLEKLFF
V gene: TRBV20-1; clone size: NA; D gene: NA; J gene: TRBJ2-3; CDR3 DNA: TGCAGTGCGTCTTGGGGGACCATGAGCACAGATACGCAGTATTTT; CDR3 protein: CSASWGTMSTDTQYF
V gene: TRBV20-1; clone size: NA; D gene: TRBD2; J gene: TRBJ2-3; CDR3 DNA: TGCAGTGCTAGTGCTAGCGGGAGAACAGATACGCAGTATTTT; CDR3 protein: CSASASGRTDTQYF
V gene: TRBV27; clone size: NA; D gene: NA; J gene: TRBJ2-2; CDR3 DNA: TGTGCCAGCTCAACGAGGGGGATGAACACCGGGGAGCTGTTTTTT; CDR3 protein: CASSTRGMNTGELFF
V gene: TRBV6-5; clone size: NA; D gene: NA; J gene: TRBJ2-1; CDR3 DNA: TGTGCCAGCAGTTACTCGAAAGGTAGGGCGTCCTACAATGAGCAGTTCTTC; CDR3 protein: CASSYSKGRASYNEQFF
V gene: TRBV6-5; clone size: NA; D gene: NA; J gene: TRBJ1-1; CDR3 DNA: TGTGCCAGCAGTTACCAACGGGGCACTGAAGCTTTCTTT; CDR3 protein: CASSYQRGTEAFF
V gene: TRBV20-1; clone size: large; D gene: TRBD1; J gene: TRBJ2-5; CDR3 DNA: TGCAGTGCTAGGGACAGGGGGATCTTAGAGACCCAGTACTTC; CDR3 protein: CSARDRGILETQYF
V gene: TRBV19; clone size: NA; D gene: TRBD1; J gene: TRBJ1-5; CDR3 DNA: TGTGCCAGTAGTCCGGGACAGGGGGCGGGGACCCAGCATTTT; CDR3 protein: CASSPGQGAGTQHF
V gene: TRBV5-4; clone size: NA; D gene: NA; J gene: TRBJ2-7; CDR3 DNA: TGTGCCAGCAACTCGGGTGGCGAGCAGTACTTC; CDR3 protein: CASNSGGEQYF
V gene: TRBV6-1; clone size: NA; D gene: TRBD1; J gene: TRBJ2-7; CDR3 DNA: TGTGCCAGCAGTCGATCCGGGACAGGGGGCGTCGAGCAGTACTTC; CDR3 protein: CASSRSGTGGVEQYF
V gene: TRBV7-2; clone size: NA; D gene: NA; J gene: TRBJ1-1; CDR3 DNA: TGTGCCAGCAGCCGGCAGGTTGACACTGAAGCTTTCTTT; CDR3 protein: CASSRQVDTEAFF
V gene: TRBV20-1; clone size: few; D gene: NA; J gene: TRBJ1-5; CDR3 DNA: TGCAGTGCTAGAGGTGGAACCCGGACGGGGGTGGATCAGCCCCAGCATTTT; CDR3 protein: CSARGGTRTGVDQPQHF
V gene: TRBV20-1; clone size: few; D gene: NA; J gene: TRBJ1-2; CDR3 DNA: TGCAGTGCTAGCGGGGGATCGGACTATGGCTACACCTTC; CDR3 protein: CSASGGSDYGYTF
V gene: TRBV7-2; clone size: NA; D gene: NA; J gene: TRBJ2-7; CDR3 DNA: TGTGCCAGCAGCTTAGACGGGGCAGGGTATTACGAGCAGTACTTC; CDR3 protein: CASSLDGAGYYEQYF
V gene: TRBV20-1; clone size: few; D gene: TRBD2; J gene: TRBJ2-5; CDR3 DNA: TGCAGTGCTAGAGTAGCGGGGGGAGGGGAGACCCAGTACTTC; CDR3 protein: CSARVAGGGETQYF
V gene: TRBV5-5; clone size: NA; D gene: NA; J gene: TRBJ2-7; CDR3 DNA: TGTGCCAGCAGCCCCGCGGGCCGGCCGGCCGAGCAGTACTTC; CDR3 protein: CASSPAGRPAEQYF
V gene: TRBV6-5; clone size: large; D gene: TRBD1; J gene: TRBJ1-2; CDR3 DNA: TGTGCCAGCAGTTACTCAGGGGCACAGGGGGGAGGCTCTGTGGGAGGCTACACCTTC; CDR3 protein: CASSYSGAQGGGSVGGYTF
V gene: TRBV12-3/TRBV12-4; clone size: NA; D gene: NA; J gene: TRBJ2-7; CDR3 DNA: TGTGCCAGCAGTTGGGACATCGATCACGAGCAGTACTTC; CDR3 protein: CASSWDIDHEQYF
V gene: TRBV27; clone size: NA; D gene: NA; J gene: TRBJ2-1; CDR3 DNA: TGTGCCAGCAGTTCCTCCCCTGACAGTTTCCCCTCCTACAATGAGCAGTTCTTC; CDR3 protein: CASSSSPDSFPSYNEQFF
V gene: TRBV7-8; clone size: NA; D gene: TRBD2; J gene: TRBJ2-5; CDR3 DNA: TGTGCCAGCAGAACTCTAGCGGGGGAAGAGACCCAGTACTTC; CDR3 protein: CASRTLAGEETQYF
V gene: TRBV27; clone size: NA; D gene: NA; J gene: TRBJ1-1; CDR3 DNA: TGTGCCAGCAGACGAAGCTGGAACACTGAAGCTTTCTTT; CDR3 protein: CASRRSWNTEAFF
V gene: TRBV20-1; clone size: NA; D gene: NA; J gene: TRBJ1-2; CDR3 DNA: TGCAGTGCTAGAGATAATCAGGGCGGCGGCTACACCTTC; CDR3 protein: CSARDNQGGGYTF
V gene: TRBV6-1; clone size: once; D gene: TRBD1; J gene: TRBJ1-5; CDR3 DNA: TGTGCCAGCAGACCTAGGGGACAGTATAGCAATCAGTCCCAGCATTTT; CDR3 protein: CASRPRGQYSNQSQHF
V gene: TRBV10-3; clone size: NA; D gene: NA; J gene: TRBJ2-5; CDR3 DNA: TGTGCCATCAGTGAGTCAGAGACCCAGTACTTC; CDR3 protein: CAISESETQYF
V gene: TRBV7-2; clone size: NA; D gene: TRBD1; J gene: TRBJ1-2; CDR3 DNA: TGTGCCAGCAGCCCGACAGGGCTGCGTGGCTACACCTTC; CDR3 protein: CASSPTGLRGYTF
V gene: TRBV10-3; clone size: NA; D gene: NA; J gene: TRBJ2-3; CDR3 DNA: TGTGCCATCAGTGAGCCGCGCACAGATACGCAGTATTTT; CDR3 protein: CAISEPRTDTQYF
V gene: TRBV20-1; clone size: NA; D gene: NA; J gene: TRBJ2-3; CDR3 DNA: TGCAGTGCTAGACCGACCGGGACCAGGTTCGGCACAGATACGCAGTATTTT; CDR3 protein: CSARPTGTRFGTDTQYF
V gene: TRBV7-2; clone size: few; D gene: NA; J gene: TRBJ2-1; CDR3 DNA: TGTGCCAGCAGCTTTGGGGCGGCTAGCTCCTACAATGAGCAGTTCTTC; CDR3 protein: CASSFGAASSYNEQFF
V gene: TRBV6-1; clone size: NA; D gene: TRBD1; J gene: TRBJ2-3; CDR3 DNA: TGTGCCAGCAGGGAAGGACAGGGCTGGGGGCCGCAGTATTTT; CDR3 protein: CASREGQGWGPQYF
V gene: TRBV7-2; clone size: NA; D gene: NA; J gene: TRBJ2-7; CDR3 DNA: TGTGCCAGCAGCTTAGCTCGGGTCACATCCTACGAGCAGTACTTC; CDR3 protein: CASSLARVTSYEQYF
V gene: TRBV24-1; clone size: NA; D gene: NA; J gene: TRBJ2-3; CDR3 DNA: TGTGCCACCAGTGATAGTTCTAGCACAGATACGCAGTATTTT; CDR3 protein: CATSDSSSTDTQYF
V gene: TRBV20-1; clone size: NA; D gene: NA; J gene: TRBJ1-5; CDR3 DNA: TGCAGTGCTTCTCCCCGTGTCGGGGGCCTTCAGCCCCAGCATTTT; CDR3 protein: CSASPRVGGLQPQHF
V gene: TRBV7-8; clone size: NA; D gene: NA; J gene: TRBJ1-3; CDR3 DNA: TGTGCCAGCAGCTTGGGGTTTACTGGAAACACCATATATTTT; CDR3 protein: CASSLGFTGNTIYF
V gene: TRBV6-1; clone size: NA; D gene: NA; J gene: TRBJ2-3; CDR3 DNA: TGTGCCAGCAGTCATACAGGCCTAACAGATACGCAGTATTTT; CDR3 protein: CASSHTGLTDTQYF
V gene: TRBV20-1; clone size: NA; D gene: NA; J gene: TRBJ1-5; CDR3 DNA: TGCAGTGCTAAGAACCCCAATCAGCCCCAGCATTTT; CDR3 protein: CSAKNPNQPQHF
V gene: TRBV20-1; clone size: NA; D gene: TRBD2; J gene: TRBJ2-5; CDR3 DNA: TGCAGTGCTTACCGTGGGACTAGCGGTACCAAAGAGACCCAGTACTTC; CDR3 protein: CSAYRGTSGTKETQYF
V gene: TRBV7-3; clone size: NA; D gene: NA; J gene: TRBJ1-1; CDR3 DNA: TGTGCCAGCAGCCCGTCGACCGGGACAGAAGCTTTCTTT; CDR3 protein: CASSPSTGTEAFF